This T cell receptor beta chain was recovered during a study of blood T cell repertoires in COVID-19. Study summary: Material from acute and convalescent COVID-19 was sourced from the United States, Italy and Spain.

Some clones are missing from TCRdb's copy, which holds only in-frame ones; the method was immunoSEQ multiplex PCR. The sample records some 70,000 clones, approximately 90% being singletons. The sequencing sample was made of PBMCs or T cells enriched from blood (not recorded which). The TCR sequence derives from a woman between 40 and 50 years old who had recovered from COVID-19.

In DNA form, the CDR3 reads TGTGCCAGCAGTTTATATTCAGTGATCTCTGGGGCCAACGTCCTGACTTTC. Translated: CASSLYSVISGANVLTF. The V gene is TRBV27, the J gene TRBJ2-6, with unresolved D. V dropped 1 base and J dropped 0 bases, with 10 bases sitting between them. The CDR3 spans 17 residues. The germline CDR1 and CDR2 sequences are MNHEY and SMNVEV (reference sequence).